These 26 T cell receptor beta chains came from one sample sequenced in a study of T-cell memory formation after mild COVID-19. Each CDR3 protein gets one entry after TCRdb re-called the 5' RACE reads with MiXCR. The table lists around 400,000 distinct CDR3 sequences, 24% of them singletons, with roughly 8.7% in the top ten. Material for sequencing was PBMCs or a T cell subset sorted from them (not recorded which). These receptor sequences come from an adult woman who had mild COVID-19 (a few samples of this study predate the infection). Cell type and time point are not known.

This chain uses TRBV25-1 with TRBJ2-5; 10 nucleotides line up with TRBD2. V gave up 2 bases and J gave up 6 bases; unmatched junction bases: 9. Germline loops: CDR1 MGHDK, CDR2 SYGVNS. The CDR3 sequence is 16 residues long. CDR3 amino acids: CASSEQASGRLKTQYF. The CDR3 DNA reads TGTGCCAGCAGTGAACAGGCTAGCGGGAGACTAAAGACCCAGTACTTC.

This clonotype was found a few times. The rearrangement joins TRBV27 to TRBJ2-5, with D possibly matching TRBD1 (6 bases). In germline, CDR1 is MNHEY, CDR2 SMNVEV (reference sequence). Trimming shortened V by 6 bases and J by 2 bases, and 10 bases separated the two germline ends. The length of the CDR3 is 13 residues. Here the CDR3 reads CASRPGHQETQYF. The CDR3 DNA reads TGTGCCAGCAGACCGGGACATCAAGAGACCCAGTACTTC.

V usage is TRBV30 and J usage is TRBJ1-1; D possibly corresponds to TRBD1 (5 bases). V dropped 3 bases and J dropped 1 base, with 12 bases sitting between them. Germline CDR1 reads GTSNPN; CDR2 reads SVGIG (reference sequence). The CDR3 runs 14 residues. Here the CDR3 DNA reads TGTGCCTGGAGGAAGCAAACAGGGAACACTGAAGCTTTCTTT. Amino acid sequence: CAWRKQTGNTEAFF.

The genes are TRBV20-1 and TRBJ2-3, with 12 bases aligning to TRBD2. V was clipped by 0 bases and J by 3 bases; unmatched bases: 7. The CDR3 has 17 amino acids. Germline values: CDR1 DFQATT, CDR2 SNEGSKA (reference sequence). The CDR3 DNA follows: TGCAGTGCTAGAGATCTTCTAGCGGGAGGGCCGACAGATACGCAGTATTTT. This gives the protein CSARDLLAGGPTDTQYF.

This clonotype was detected ten times or more. The rearrangement uses TRBV11-3 and TRBJ2-2; D is unclear. CDR1 and CDR2 from the germline V gene are SGHNT and YENEEA. Between the trimmed V and J ends, which lost 1 base and 5 bases, there was a span of 8 bases. The CDR3 consists of 14 residues. CDR3 loop: CASSLGVGTGELFF. The CDR3, as DNA: TGTGCCAGCAGCTTAGGAGTTGGAACCGGGGAGCTGTTTTTT.

With respect to this clonotype: The junction departs from germline at one end; a sequencing error may be responsible. V usage is TRBV18 and J usage is TRBJ1-1; TRBD1 aligns across 9 bases. CDR1 is KGHSH and CDR2 is LQKENI in the germline V gene. The CDR3 has 16 amino acids. The CDR3 sequence is CASSPAQTGGNTESFF. The CDR3 DNA reads TGTGCCAGCTCCCCCGCGCAGACAGGGGGGAACACTGAATCTTTCTTT.

The J gene is TRBJ2-3, the V gene TRBV6-1, with 10 bases identical to TRBD2. The V gene end was trimmed by 5 bases and the J gene end by 1 base; junction bases not matched to a gene: 6. The CDR3 is made up of 16 amino acids. Germline values: CDR1 MNHNS, CDR2 SASEGT. The CDR3 region is CASSKRTSGRTDTQYF. The CDR3 DNA sequence: TGTGCCAGCAGTAAGCGGACTAGCGGACGCACAGATACGCAGTATTTT.

The rearrangement joins TRBV6-2 or TRBV6-3 to TRBJ2-2, with a tentative D call TRBD1 (6 bases). Trimming stripped 7 bases from V and 3 bases from J, with 15 bases between. CDR1 and CDR2 from the germline V gene are MNHEY and SVGEGT. The CDR3 covers 15 residues. The CDR3 nucleotides read TGTGCCAGCACTGTATCAGGGGTCTACACCGGGGAGCTGTTTTTT. Translation gives CASTVSGVYTGELFF.

This sequence joins TRBV24-1 and TRBJ2-1, with D unclear. Trimming removed 4 bases at V and 5 bases at J, with 5 bases between. This CDR3 spans 12 amino acids. CDR1 and CDR2 from the germline V gene are KGHDR and SFDVKD. In DNA, the CDR3 is TGTGCCACCAGTGAGCTCAACAATGAGCAGTTCTTC. Translation gives CATSELNNEQFF.

Only a few counts were recorded for this clonotype. The chain is built from TRBV12-3 or TRBV12-4 and TRBJ1-2; D uncertain. The CDR3 runs to 11 residues. V lost 7 bases and J 5 bases, leaving 8 bases between the germline ends. CDR3 nucleotide sequence: TGTGCCAGCACCGACACTTATGGCTACACCTTC. It codes for CASTDTYGYTF.

V is TRBV30 and J is TRBJ2-5; tentatively, D is TRBD2 (5 bases). V gave up 3 bases and J gave up 5 bases, with 10 bases separating them. The CDR3 runs to 12 residues. Germline CDR1 is GTSNPN and CDR2 is SVGIG (reference sequence). CDR3 sequence: CAWRTSKETQYF. The CDR3 nucleotides read TGTGCCTGGAGAACTAGTAAGGAGACCCAGTACTTC.

V gene TRBV12-3 or TRBV12-4 combines with J gene TRBJ1-2; the match to TRBD1 covers 12 bases. J lost 7 bases, V lost 3 bases, and 9 bases had no gene match. This CDR3 has 16 amino acids. CDR3 bases: TGTGCCAGCAGTTTCGGGACAGGGGGCTTGTCCTCTGGCTACACCTTC. Translation gives CASSFGTGGLSSGYTF.

A few counts support this clonotype. J is TRBJ2-1 and V is TRBV7-9, with 16 bases identical to TRBD2. The CDR3 totals 17 residues. The germline V gene encodes CDR1 SEHNR and CDR2 FQNEAQ (reference sequence). The V gene end was trimmed by 4 bases and the J gene end by 5 bases; junction bases not matched to a gene: 5. The CDR3 sequence is CASSSGTSGRADNEQFF. CDR3 in DNA: TGTGCCAGCAGCTCTGGGACTAGCGGGAGGGCCGACAATGAGCAGTTCTTC.

This chain joins TRBV9 and TRBJ2-7, with D tentatively TRBD2 (6 bases). Looked up from germline, CDR1 is SGDLS and CDR2 is YYNGEE. This CDR3 contains 13 residues. V was clipped by 2 bases and J by 9 bases, with 15 bases between them. The CDR3: CASSVRGEGVQYF. CDR3 coding DNA: TGTGCCAGCAGCGTGCGGGGTGAAGGGGTGCAGTACTTC.

In regard to this clonotype: Compared with germline, one end of the junction differs, possibly owing to a read error. The chain uses TRBV6-5 and TRBJ1-4; TRBD1 might be the D (5 bases). CDR1 is MNHEY and CDR2 is SVGAGI in the germline V gene. The CDR3 has 14 amino acids. CDR3: CASREKTGPQKMFF. The CDR3 coding sequence is TGTGCCAGCAGAGAAAAAACGGGGCCGCAAAAAATGTTTTTT.

This clonotype appeared many times. The gene calls are TRBV7-2 and TRBJ1-5; perhaps TRBD1 as D (6 bases). CDR3 length: 15 residues. Germline loops: CDR1 SGHTA, CDR2 FQGNSA. Trimming pared 5 bases from V and 0 bases from J, leaving 11 bases between. As DNA, the CDR3 is TGTGCCAGCAGCCTAGGGGGGTATAGCAATCAGCCCCAGCATTTT. Its translation: CASSLGGYSNQPQHF.

This clonotype was picked up a small number of times. The chain has TRBV20-1 and TRBJ2-7; 7 bases fit TRBD1. Germline V gives CDR1 DFQATT, CDR2 SNEGSKA (reference sequence). Trimming at V came to 6 bases and at J to 5 bases, leaving 16 bases not matched to a gene. CDR3 length: 15 amino acids. The CDR3 region is CSAIYLGQEIHEQYF. Written as DNA, the CDR3 is TGCAGTGCCATCTACCTTGGACAGGAGATCCACGAGCAGTACTTC.

The V call is TRBV6-5, the J call TRBJ2-5, with D perhaps matching TRBD2 (6 bases). CDR3 length: 14 amino acids. The V end lost 2 bases, the J end lost 5 bases, and 12 bases lay between the germline ends. CDR1 and CDR2 (germline): MNHEY, SVGAGI. The CDR3 region has the DNA TGTGCCAGCAGTTACGCCGGGACTTGGGAGACCCAGTACTTC. Amino acids: CASSYAGTWETQYF.

This clonotype occurred a few times. The chain links TRBV4-2 to TRBJ2-1, with TRBD2 matching over 12 bases. The germline V gene encodes CDR1 LGHNA and CDR2 YNFKEQ. V shed 4 bases and J 8 bases; nucleotides not matched to a gene: 12. This CDR3 has 17 amino acids. CDR3 in amino acids: CASSPRASSGGADEQFF. CDR3 in DNA: TGTGCCAGCAGCCCCCGTGCGTCTAGCGGGGGGGCCGATGAGCAGTTCTTC.

There are a few counts of this clonotype. V gene TRBV9 combines with J gene TRBJ2-1, with TRBD2 matching 10 bases. Germline V gene sequence: CDR1 SGDLS, CDR2 YYNGEE. V was pared by 0 bases and J by 8 bases, with 8 bases of the junction left unmatched. The CDR3 spans 16 residues. CDR3 DNA sequence: TGTGCCAGCAGCGTAGGGCTAGCGGGGGTGGATTATGAGCAGTTCTTC. This gives the protein CASSVGLAGVDYEQFF.

The V call is TRBV6-5, the J call TRBJ2-3; 9 nucleotides match TRBD2. Germline CDR1 MNHEY, CDR2 SVGAGI. The CDR3 has 17 residues. The ends lost 0 bases at V and 4 bases at J; junction bases unmatched: 8. The CDR3 region has the DNA TGTGCCAGCAGTTACTCCGGGACTAGCATTGCCTCAGATACGCAGTATTTT. It yields the protein CASSYSGTSIASDTQYF.

Notes on this clonotype: A junction end diverges from the germline sequence, so it may reflect a read error. The chain couples TRBV4-1 to TRBJ2-1; a possible D gene is TRBD2 (6 bases). This CDR3 comprises 14 residues. CDR1 and CDR2 (germline): MGHRA, YSYEKL. In DNA, the CDR3 is TGCGCCAGCAGCCAAGAGATCGGACTACCCGACGTGTGGTTC. This gives the protein CASSQEIGLPDVWF.

This clonotype was observed a few times. This chain links TRBV20-1 with TRBJ1-5, with D unresolved. Germline V CDR1 and CDR2: DFQATT, SNEGSKA (reference sequence). The V gene lost 0 bases and the J gene lost 6 bases, with 3 bases spanning the gap. This CDR3 is 11 amino acids long. This CDR3 is CSARDVQPQHF. The CDR3 DNA follows: TGCAGTGCTAGAGATGTTCAGCCCCAGCATTTT.

Worth noting for this clonotype: The junction differs from germline at one of its ends, possibly a read error. The chain employs TRBV3-1 and TRBJ2-1; D is possibly TRBD2 (6 bases). CDR1 is LGHDT and CDR2 is YNNKEL in the germline V gene (reference sequence). The CDR3 spans 13 residues. In DNA form, the CDR3 reads TGTGCCAGCAGCCAACGGGGGTACAGTGAGCAGTTCTTC. It encodes CASSQRGYSEQFF.

In its sample, this clonotype was seen a few times. The genes are TRBV14 and TRBJ1-1; D gene unclear. Germline V CDR1 and CDR2: SGHDN, FVKESK. CDR3 length: 15 amino acids. Trimming took off 2 bases at V and 3 bases at J, with 13 bases between the two ends. This CDR3 is CASSQKGPRDTEAFF. The CDR3 DNA is TGTGCCAGCAGCCAAAAAGGGCCTAGGGACACTGAAGCTTTCTTT.

This clonotype has only a few counts. The chain joins TRBV7-2 to TRBJ1-1; the D gene is possibly TRBD1 (6 bases). Between the trimmed V and J ends, which lost 4 bases and 0 bases, there was a span of 9 bases. The germline V gene has CDR1 SGHTA and CDR2 FQGNSA. CDR3 length: 14 amino acids. The CDR3 nucleotides read TGTGCCAGCAGCTACAGGGCACTGAACACTGAAGCTTTCTTT. Translation gives CASSYRALNTEAFF.